These T cell receptor beta chains were read from a single sample in a study of blood T cells in healthy people across ages. TCRdb reprocessed the 5' RACE reads via MiXCR and lists one record per CDR3 protein. Here the sample spans more than 1,400,000 distinct CDR3 sequences, around 39% being singletons. The sequencing sample was made of blood. The receptors were sampled from a young woman in good health. Each CDR3 is given with its conserved first and last residue. A D gene is named only where the DNA matches it firmly. A row's size may be missing; if present it is once, few, many or a size class.

>15|TRBD1|TRBJ1-2|NA|TRBV7-9
CASSPGTVRNYGYTF
TGTGCCAGCAGCCCAGGGACAGTCCGTAACTATGGCTACACCTTC
>13|NA|TRBJ2-1|NA|TRBV29-1
CSVCDSLTYEQFF
TGCAGCGTTTGTGATAGCCTGACCTACGAGCAGTTCTTC
>17|NA|TRBJ2-1|NA|TRBV15
CATSETGRNSFYNEQFF
TGTGCCACCAGCGAAACAGGCCGAAACTCATTCTACAATGAGCAGTTCTTC
>14|TRBD1|TRBJ2-7|NA|TRBV6-5
CASSWGTGVNEQYF
TGTGCCAGCAGTTGGGGGACAGGGGTCAACGAGCAGTACTTC
>15|TRBD2|TRBJ2-1|few|TRBV12-5
CASGLGQREPYEQFF
TGTGCTAGTGGTTTGGGCCAGCGGGAGCCGTATGAGCAGTTCTTC
>15|TRBD2|TRBJ2-5|NA|TRBV2
CASSDSGVCQESQYF
TGTGCCAGCAGTGATAGCGGGGTGTGCCAAGAGAGCCAGTACTTC
>12|NA|TRBJ2-4|NA|TRBV7-4
CASSLDQDIQYF
TGTGCCAGCAGCTTAGACCAAGACATTCAGTACTTC
>15|NA|TRBJ2-1|NA|TRBV7-7
CASSLGTQEYNEQFF
TGTGCTAGCAGCTTGGGAACCCAGGAGTACAATGAGCAGTTCTTC
>16|TRBD2|TRBJ2-3|NA|TRBV7-2
CASSTSGSLFTDTQYF
TGTGCCAGCAGCACTAGCGGGAGTCTATTCACAGATACGCAGTATTTT
>13|NA|TRBJ2-5|few|TRBV20-1
CSASPTPGETQYF
TGCAGTGCTAGCCCTACTCCAGGGGAGACCCAGTACTTC
>13|NA|TRBJ2-1|few|TRBV27
CASSPRWGSEQFF
TGTGCCAGCAGTCCCCGTTGGGGTAGTGAGCAGTTCTTC
>16|TRBD2|TRBJ2-7|NA|TRBV7-7
CASSLDSGGSYNEQYF
TGTGCTAGCAGCTTGGATAGCGGGGGAAGCTACAATGAGCAGTACTTC
>14|TRBD1|TRBJ1-1|NA|TRBV29-1
CSVADRGGLTEAFF
TGCAGCGTTGCGGACAGGGGAGGACTCACTGAAGCTTTCTTT
>14|NA|TRBJ2-7|few|TRBV7-2
CASSEMGGFYEQYF
TGTGCCAGCAGCGAGATGGGCGGATTCTACGAGCAGTACTTC
>13|NA|TRBJ2-1|few|TRBV5-1
CASGRSLADEQFF
TGCGCCAGCGGCCGGTCTCTAGCTGATGAGCAGTTCTTC
>13|NA|TRBJ1-5|NA|TRBV15
CATTEGSGQPQHF
TGTGCCACCACCGAGGGGAGTGGACAGCCCCAGCATTTT
>15|NA|TRBJ2-1|NA|TRBV3-1
CASSQDEGEWDEQFF
TGTGCCAGCAGCCAAGATGAGGGGGAGTGGGATGAGCAGTTCTTC
>15|NA|TRBJ1-1|NA|TRBV5-5
CASRSRVPMNTEAFF
TGTGCCAGCAGGTCACGGGTGCCCATGAACACTGAAGCTTTCTTT
>15|NA|TRBJ2-7|once|TRBV4-1
CAGSQEEVVYYEQYF
TGCGCCGGCAGCCAAGAGGAAGTAGTATACTACGAGCAGTACTTC
>16|TRBD2|TRBJ2-7|NA|TRBV4-2
CASSHAGRGTPYEQYF
TGTGCCAGCAGCCATGCCGGGCGGGGGACCCCCTACGAGCAGTACTTC
>14|TRBD1|TRBJ2-3|NA|TRBV7-2
CASSLTTTGTGQYF
TGTGCCAGCAGCTTAACGACTACCGGGACAGGGCAGTATTTT
>17|TRBD2|TRBJ2-3|NA|TRBV11-2
CASSLGGTSGNTDTQYF
TGTGCCAGCAGCTTAGGGGGGACTAGCGGGAACACAGATACGCAGTATTTT
>15|NA|TRBJ2-4|NA|TRBV7-2
CASSDRGGAKNIQYF
TGTGCCAGCAGCGACAGAGGGGGGGCCAAAAACATTCAGTACTTC
>15|TRBD1|TRBJ2-5|NA|TRBV7-6
CASSVRDRGYNEQYF
TGTGCCAGCAGCGTCCGGGACAGGGGTTACAATGAGCAGTACTTC
>16|NA|TRBJ1-2|NA|TRBV27
CTSRPFQPDSYYGYTF
TGTACCAGCAGACCCTTCCAGCCGGATAGCTACTATGGCTACACCTTC
>16|NA|TRBJ1-6|few|TRBV20-1
CSAREDTSSYNSPLHF
TGCAGTGCTAGGGAGGACACGAGCTCCTATAATTCACCCCTCCACTTT